Following are 14 T cell receptor beta chains from one sample sequenced in a study of long-term antiretroviral therapy in people with HIV. Version v3.0 of the immunoSEQ assay ran at survey level. TCRdb keeps only in-frame clones here, not all; method: immunoSEQ multiplex PCR. The sample holds about 16,000 clones; around 80% are singletons and the top ten take about a fifth. The sample consisted of unsorted PBMCs, taken 2.1 years after starting antiretroviral therapy. The source is a man in his forties with HIV.

This chain connects TRBV2 to TRBJ2-2; D gene uncertain. This CDR3 has 16 residues. Germline V CDR1 and CDR2: SNHLY, FYNNEI. Trimming removed 6 bases from V and 3 bases from J, with 17 bases in between. The CDR3 sequence is CASSGEAAAYTGELFF. The CDR3 coding sequence is TGTGCCAGCAGCGGCGAGGCAGCAGCCTACACCGGGGAGCTGTTTTTT.

This clone has only a few counts. In DNA, the CDR3 is TGTGCCAGTAGTAGAGCTGGAGCATATGGCTACACCTTC. Translated, it gives CASSRAGAYGYTF. This chain uses TRBV19 with TRBJ1-2, with D hard to call. The length of the CDR3 is 13 residues. Germline V lookup: CDR1 LNHDA, CDR2 SQIVND (reference sequence). The V end lost 4 bases, the J end lost 5 bases, and 11 bases lay between the germline ends.

This sequence joins TRBV19 and TRBJ1-1; the D gene is possibly TRBD1 (6 bases). Per the germline V gene, CDR1 is LNHDA and CDR2 is SQIVND (reference sequence). This CDR3 spans 11 amino acids. The V end lost 5 bases, the J end lost 11 bases, and 12 bases lay between the germline ends. CDR3 residues: CASSLGAAAFF. For the CDR3, the DNA is TGTGCCAGTAGTCTGGGGGCAGCCGCTTTCTTT.

The chain uses TRBV7-2 and TRBJ1-5, with 8 bases identical to TRBD1. There are 15 residues in the CDR3. The J segment lost 7 bases and the V segment lost 3 bases, leaving 8 bases of the junction unmatched. Germline CDR1 reads SGHTA; CDR2 reads FQGNSA. CDR3 coding DNA: TGTGCCAGCAGCTTCCAACAGGGGGGAGGGCAGCCCCAGCATTTT. This codes for CASSFQQGGGQPQHF.

The V gene is TRBV29-1, the J gene TRBJ2-3; no clear D. CDR1 and CDR2 from the germline V gene are SQVTM and ANQGSEA. V lost 5 bases and J 2 bases, leaving 8 bases between the germline ends. The CDR3 extends over 12 amino acids. This chain's CDR3 is CSVTSATDTQYF. For the CDR3, the DNA is TGCAGCGTTACCTCTGCCACAGATACGCAGTATTTT.

By frequency in the sample, this clone is medium-sized (0.01 to 0.1%). This chain connects TRBV2 to TRBJ1-1, with D possibly being TRBD1 (5 bases). This CDR3 is 15 amino acids long. V lost 2 bases, J lost 1 base, and 11 bases lay in between. The germline CDR1 and CDR2 sequences are SNHLY and FYNNEI. The CDR3 sequence: CASSEYIGQNTEAFF. CDR3 coding DNA: TGTGCCAGCAGTGAATATATCGGACAGAACACTGAAGCTTTCTTT.

This clone was counted between two and nine times. The V gene is TRBV19, the J gene TRBJ2-7; 11 nucleotides align to TRBD2. Germline CDR1 reads LNHDA; CDR2 reads SQIVND (reference sequence). V was clipped by 4 bases and J by 2 bases; unmatched bases: 4. The CDR3 runs to 15 residues. Here the CDR3 reads CASSRSLAGAYEQYF. Written as DNA, the CDR3 is TGTGCCAGTAGTAGGTCACTAGCGGGAGCCTACGAGCAGTACTTC.

The chain employs TRBV7-9 and TRBJ1-1, with D tentatively TRBD1 (6 bases). Trimming took off 5 bases at V and 3 bases at J, with 16 bases between the two ends. This CDR3 has 15 residues. Germline V gives CDR1 SEHNR, CDR2 FQNEAQ (reference sequence). The CDR3 protein is CASSRDTLGDTEAFF. The CDR3 DNA is TGTGCCAGCAGCAGGGACACCCTCGGAGACACTGAAGCTTTCTTT.

The chain carries TRBV10-2 and TRBJ2-7; D may correspond to TRBD1 or TRBD2 (5 bases each). This CDR3 region has 13 residues. Germline V lookup: CDR1 WSHSY, CDR2 SAAADI. The V and J ends lost 4 bases and 3 bases respectively, with 10 bases between them. In DNA, the CDR3 is TGCGCCAGCAGTGCGGGGACCATCTACGAGCAGTACTTC. Protein product: CASSAGTIYEQYF.

The V call is TRBV4-1, the J call TRBJ2-3, with 7 bases identical to TRBD1. There are 15 residues in the CDR3. The germline V gene encodes CDR1 MGHRA and CDR2 YSYEKL. Trimming removed 5 bases from V and 1 base from J; junction bases left unmatched: 6. This CDR3 reads CASSYDRVGTDTQYF. In nucleotides, the CDR3 is TGCGCCAGCAGCTACGACAGGGTGGGCACAGATACGCAGTATTTT.

This clone showed up just once. The chain is built from TRBV5-4 and TRBJ1-1; D not resolved. CDR3 length: 13 amino acids. Germline V gives CDR1 SGHNT, CDR2 YYREEE (reference sequence). Trimming shortened V by 4 bases and J by 2 bases, and 9 bases separated the two germline ends. In DNA form, the CDR3 reads TGTGCCAGCAGCCCACTTGACAACACTGAAGCTTTCTTT. Translating it yields CASSPLDNTEAFF.

The J gene is TRBJ2-1, the V gene TRBV10-3; the match to TRBD2 covers 7 bases. V was clipped by 10 bases and J by 3 bases; unmatched bases: 9. The CDR3 has 14 amino acids. Germline CDR1 and CDR2: ENHRY and SYGVKD. CDR3 amino acids: CATKGTTIYNEQFF. CDR3 in DNA: TGTGCCACCAAGGGGACTACTATCTACAATGAGCAGTTCTTC.

This clone occurred a few times. The rearrangement uses TRBV6-5 and TRBJ2-7, with D tentatively TRBD1 (6 bases). CDR1 MNHEY and CDR2 SVGAGI come from the germline V gene. This CDR3 comprises 14 residues. The germline V and J ends were trimmed by 2 bases and 0 bases, with 8 bases remaining between them. The CDR3 loop is CASSYRGYSYEQYF. As DNA, the CDR3 is TGTGCCAGCAGTTACAGGGGGTACTCCTACGAGCAGTACTTC.

The chain has TRBV27 and TRBJ2-7; 10 nucleotides align to TRBD1. Germline V gives CDR1 MNHEY, CDR2 SMNVEV (reference sequence). Losses at the gene ends were 6 bases for V and 4 bases for J; bases not matched to a gene: 9. There are 15 residues in the CDR3. The CDR3 here is CASRKAGTGVYEQYF. CDR3 bases: TGTGCCAGCAGAAAGGCGGGGACAGGGGTATACGAGCAGTACTTC.